This entry concerns a single TCR beta chain. Its target is not known. The PCR employed 60 Vbeta primers together with 13 Jbeta primers. Sequencing used immunoSEQ multiplex PCR; TCRdb keeps in-frame clones, though not all of them. Counted here are 100,000 to 150,000 clones, about two thirds occurring once; the ten biggest clones make up around 2.5%. The data were taken from a study of cytomegalovirus exposure and HLA in healthy donors. These donors counted as nominally healthy when sampled, but unrecorded immune exposures were likely. General study findings and limits: Cytomegalovirus association was listed for about 170 TCR beta chains. For TCR beta chains, V- and J-gene trimming was later linked to a missense DCLRE1C variant. Later analysis showed TCR association rates varying by HLA locus, highest for DRB1 and lowest for HLA-C.

CDR1 MNHNS and CDR2 SASEGT come from the germline V gene. This CDR3 is built from 13 residues. With 2 bases removed from V and 5 bases from J, the gap between germline ends came to 9 bases. This receptor was identified in a woman aged 55-69 years in good health and CMV-seropositive. Material: PBMCs. The chain recombines TRBV6-1 with TRBJ2-5; weak D call: TRBD2 (5 bases). This CDR3 reads CASSERGTETQYF. The CDR3 DNA sequence: TGTGCCAGCAGTGAACGGGGTACTGAGACCCAGTACTTC.